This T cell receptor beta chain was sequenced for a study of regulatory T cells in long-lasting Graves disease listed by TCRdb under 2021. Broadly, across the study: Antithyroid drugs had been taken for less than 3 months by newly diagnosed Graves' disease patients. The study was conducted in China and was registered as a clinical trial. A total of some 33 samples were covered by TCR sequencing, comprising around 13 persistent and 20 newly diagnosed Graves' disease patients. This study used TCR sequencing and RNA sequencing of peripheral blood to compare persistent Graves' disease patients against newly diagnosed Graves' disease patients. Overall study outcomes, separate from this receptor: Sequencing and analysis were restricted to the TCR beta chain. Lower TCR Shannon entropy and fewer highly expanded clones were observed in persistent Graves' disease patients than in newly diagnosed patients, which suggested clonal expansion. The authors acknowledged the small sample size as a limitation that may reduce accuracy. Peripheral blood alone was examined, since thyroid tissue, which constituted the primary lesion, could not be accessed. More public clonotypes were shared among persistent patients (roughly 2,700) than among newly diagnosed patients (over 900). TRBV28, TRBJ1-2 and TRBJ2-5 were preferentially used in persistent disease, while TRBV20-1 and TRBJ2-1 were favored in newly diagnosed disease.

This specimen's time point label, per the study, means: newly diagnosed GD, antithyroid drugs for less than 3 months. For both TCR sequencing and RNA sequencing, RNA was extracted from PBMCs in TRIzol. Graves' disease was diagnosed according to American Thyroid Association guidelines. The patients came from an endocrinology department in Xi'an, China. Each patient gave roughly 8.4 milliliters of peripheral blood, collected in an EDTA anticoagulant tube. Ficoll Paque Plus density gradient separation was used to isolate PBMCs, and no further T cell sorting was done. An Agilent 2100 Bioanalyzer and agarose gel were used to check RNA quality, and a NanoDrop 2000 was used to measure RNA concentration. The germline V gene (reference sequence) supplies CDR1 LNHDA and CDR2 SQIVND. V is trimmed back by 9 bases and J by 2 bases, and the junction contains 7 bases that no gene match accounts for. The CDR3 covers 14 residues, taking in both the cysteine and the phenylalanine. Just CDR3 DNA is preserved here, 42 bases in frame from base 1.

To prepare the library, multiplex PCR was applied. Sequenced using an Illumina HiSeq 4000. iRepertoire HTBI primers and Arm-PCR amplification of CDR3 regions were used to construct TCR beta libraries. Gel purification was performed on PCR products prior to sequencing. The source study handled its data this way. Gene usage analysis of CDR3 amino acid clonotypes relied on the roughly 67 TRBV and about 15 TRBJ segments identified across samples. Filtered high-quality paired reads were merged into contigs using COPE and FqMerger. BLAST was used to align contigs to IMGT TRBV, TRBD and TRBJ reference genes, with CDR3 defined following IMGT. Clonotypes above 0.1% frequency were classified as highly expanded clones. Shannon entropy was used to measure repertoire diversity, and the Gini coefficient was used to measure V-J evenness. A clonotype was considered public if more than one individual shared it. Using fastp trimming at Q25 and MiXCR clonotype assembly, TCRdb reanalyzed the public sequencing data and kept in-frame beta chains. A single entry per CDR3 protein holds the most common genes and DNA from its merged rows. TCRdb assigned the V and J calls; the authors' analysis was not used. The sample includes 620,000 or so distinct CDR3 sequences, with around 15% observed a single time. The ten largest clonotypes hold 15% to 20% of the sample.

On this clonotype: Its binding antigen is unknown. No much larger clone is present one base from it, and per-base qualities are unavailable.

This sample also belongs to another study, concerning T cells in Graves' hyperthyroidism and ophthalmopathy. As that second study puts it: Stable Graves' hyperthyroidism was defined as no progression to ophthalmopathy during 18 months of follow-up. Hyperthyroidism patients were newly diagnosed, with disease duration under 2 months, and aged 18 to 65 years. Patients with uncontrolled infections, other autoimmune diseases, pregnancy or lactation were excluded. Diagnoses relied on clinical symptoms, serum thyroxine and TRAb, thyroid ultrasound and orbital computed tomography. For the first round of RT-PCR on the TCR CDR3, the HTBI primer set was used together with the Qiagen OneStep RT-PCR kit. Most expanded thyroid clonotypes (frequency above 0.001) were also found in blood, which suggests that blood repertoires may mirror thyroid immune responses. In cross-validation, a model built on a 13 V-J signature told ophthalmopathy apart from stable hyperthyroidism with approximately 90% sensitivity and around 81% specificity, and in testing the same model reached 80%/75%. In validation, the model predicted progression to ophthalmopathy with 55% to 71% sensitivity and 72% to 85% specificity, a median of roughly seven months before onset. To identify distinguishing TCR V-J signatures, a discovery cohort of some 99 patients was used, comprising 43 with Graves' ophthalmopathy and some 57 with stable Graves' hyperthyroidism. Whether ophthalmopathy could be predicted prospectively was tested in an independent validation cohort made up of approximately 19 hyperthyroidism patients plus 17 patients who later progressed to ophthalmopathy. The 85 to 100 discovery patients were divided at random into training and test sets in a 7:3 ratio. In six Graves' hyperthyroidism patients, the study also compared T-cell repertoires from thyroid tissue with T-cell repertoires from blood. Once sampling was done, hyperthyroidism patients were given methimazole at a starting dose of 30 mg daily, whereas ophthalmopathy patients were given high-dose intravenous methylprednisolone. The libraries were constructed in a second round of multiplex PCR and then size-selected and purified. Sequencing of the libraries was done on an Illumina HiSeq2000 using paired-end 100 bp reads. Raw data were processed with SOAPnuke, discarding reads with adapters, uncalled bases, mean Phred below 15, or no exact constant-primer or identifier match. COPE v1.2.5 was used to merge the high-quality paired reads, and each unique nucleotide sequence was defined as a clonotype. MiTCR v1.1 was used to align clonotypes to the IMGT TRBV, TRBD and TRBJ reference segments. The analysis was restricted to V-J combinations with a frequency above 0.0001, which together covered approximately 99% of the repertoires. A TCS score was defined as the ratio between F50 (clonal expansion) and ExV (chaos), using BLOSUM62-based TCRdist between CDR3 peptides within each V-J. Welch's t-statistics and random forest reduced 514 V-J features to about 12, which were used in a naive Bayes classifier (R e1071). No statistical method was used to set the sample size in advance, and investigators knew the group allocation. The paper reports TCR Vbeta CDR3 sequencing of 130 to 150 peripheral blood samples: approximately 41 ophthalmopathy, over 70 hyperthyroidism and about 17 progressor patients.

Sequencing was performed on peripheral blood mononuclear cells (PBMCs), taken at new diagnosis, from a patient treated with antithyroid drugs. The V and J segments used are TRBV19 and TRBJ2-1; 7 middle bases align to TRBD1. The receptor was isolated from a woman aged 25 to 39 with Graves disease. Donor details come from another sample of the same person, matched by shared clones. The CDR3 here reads CASEHRGPYNEQFF. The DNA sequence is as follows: TGTGCCAGCGAACACAGGGGCCCCTACAATGAGCAGTTCTTC.